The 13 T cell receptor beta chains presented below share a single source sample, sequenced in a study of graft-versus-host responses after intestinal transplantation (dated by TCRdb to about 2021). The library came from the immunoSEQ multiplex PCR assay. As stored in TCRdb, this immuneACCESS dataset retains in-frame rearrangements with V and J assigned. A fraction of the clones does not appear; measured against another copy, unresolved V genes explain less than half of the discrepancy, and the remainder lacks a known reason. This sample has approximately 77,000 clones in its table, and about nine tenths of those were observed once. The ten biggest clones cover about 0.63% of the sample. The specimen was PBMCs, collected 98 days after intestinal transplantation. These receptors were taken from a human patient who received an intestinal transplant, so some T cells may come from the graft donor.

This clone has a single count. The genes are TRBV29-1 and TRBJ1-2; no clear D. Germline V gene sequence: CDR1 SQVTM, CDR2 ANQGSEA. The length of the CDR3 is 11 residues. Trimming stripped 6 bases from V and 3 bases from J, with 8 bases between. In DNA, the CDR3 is TGCAGCGTGCGACACGACTATGGCTACACCTTC. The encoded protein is CSVRHDYGYTF.

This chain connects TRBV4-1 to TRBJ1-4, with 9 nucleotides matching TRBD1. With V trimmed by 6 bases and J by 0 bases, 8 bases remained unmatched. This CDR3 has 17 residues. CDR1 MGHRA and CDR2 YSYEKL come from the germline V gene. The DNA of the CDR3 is TGCGCCAGCAGACCCCCGGGACAGGGCACAACTAATGAAAAACTGTTTTTT. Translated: CASRPPGQGTTNEKLFF.

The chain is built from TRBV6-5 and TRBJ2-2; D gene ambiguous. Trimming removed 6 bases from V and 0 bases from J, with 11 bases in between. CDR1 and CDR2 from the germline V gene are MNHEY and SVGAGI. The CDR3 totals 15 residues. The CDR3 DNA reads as TGTGCCAGCAGCCCCTTCTTTTCGAACACCGGGGAGCTGTTTTTT. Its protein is CASSPFFSNTGELFF.

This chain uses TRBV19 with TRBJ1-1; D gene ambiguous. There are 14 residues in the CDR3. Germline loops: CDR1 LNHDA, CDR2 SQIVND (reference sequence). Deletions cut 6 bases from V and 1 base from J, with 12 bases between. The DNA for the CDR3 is TGTGCCAGTAGCATCGGACGACAGAACACTGAAGCTTTCTTT. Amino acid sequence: CASSIGRQNTEAFF.

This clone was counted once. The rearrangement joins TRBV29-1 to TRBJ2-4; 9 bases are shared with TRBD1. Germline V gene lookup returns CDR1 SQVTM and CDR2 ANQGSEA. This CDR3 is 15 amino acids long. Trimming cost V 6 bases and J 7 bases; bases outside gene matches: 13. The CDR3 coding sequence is TGCAGCGTCATGGGGACAGGGAGGGGGGTGAACATTCAGTACTTC. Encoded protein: CSVMGTGRGVNIQYF.

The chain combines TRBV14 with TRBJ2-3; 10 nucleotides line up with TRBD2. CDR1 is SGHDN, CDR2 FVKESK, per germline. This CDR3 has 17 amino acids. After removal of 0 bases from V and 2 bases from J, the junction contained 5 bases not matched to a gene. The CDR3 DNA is TGTGCCAGCAGCCAAGAGCTAGCGGGGGCAAACACAGATACGCAGTATTTT. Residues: CASSQELAGANTDTQYF.

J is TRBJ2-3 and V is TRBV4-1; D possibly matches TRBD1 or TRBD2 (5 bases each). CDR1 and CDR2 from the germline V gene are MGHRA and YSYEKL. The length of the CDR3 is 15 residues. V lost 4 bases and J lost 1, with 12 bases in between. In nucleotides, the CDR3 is TGCGCCAGCAGCCGTCTGGGGGTACGCACAGATACGCAGTATTTT. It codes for CASSRLGVRTDTQYF.

The CDR3 DNA sequence: TGTGCCAGCAGCCAAGATGAACTCGCGGGGTCCTACGAGCAGTACTTC. Its protein product is CASSQDELAGSYEQYF. The chain has TRBV4-2 and TRBJ2-7; the D gene is possibly TRBD2 (6 bases). The V end was cut by 0 bases, the J end by 1 base, with 13 bases between. The CDR3 has 16 amino acids. Per the germline V gene, CDR1 is LGHNA and CDR2 is YNFKEQ.

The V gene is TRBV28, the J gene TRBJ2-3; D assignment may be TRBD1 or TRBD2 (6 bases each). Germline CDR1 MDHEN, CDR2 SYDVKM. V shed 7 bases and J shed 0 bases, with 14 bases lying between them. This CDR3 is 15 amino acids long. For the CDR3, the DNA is TGTGCCAGCACCCGGAGGGGGTTTAGCACAGATACGCAGTATTTT. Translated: CASTRRGFSTDTQYF. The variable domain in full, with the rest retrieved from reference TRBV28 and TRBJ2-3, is DVKVTQSSRYLVKRTGEKVFLECVQDMDHENMFWYRQDPGLGLRLIYFSYDVKMKEKGDIPEGYSVSREKKERFSLILESASTNQTSMYLCASTRRGFSTDTQYFGPGTRLTVL.

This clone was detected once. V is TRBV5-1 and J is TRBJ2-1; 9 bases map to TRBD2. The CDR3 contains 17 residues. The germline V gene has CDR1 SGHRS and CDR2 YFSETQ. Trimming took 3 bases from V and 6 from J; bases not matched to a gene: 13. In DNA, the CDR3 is TGCGCCAGCAGCTCCCAATGGGAGCTAGCGGGGACCAATGAGCAGTTCTTC. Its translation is CASSSQWELAGTNEQFF.

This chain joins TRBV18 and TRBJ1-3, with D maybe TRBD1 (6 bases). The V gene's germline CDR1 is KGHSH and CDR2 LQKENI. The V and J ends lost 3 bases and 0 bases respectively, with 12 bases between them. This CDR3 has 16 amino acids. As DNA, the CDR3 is TGTGCCAGCTCACCTAAAGGACAGAGCTCTGGAAACACCATATATTTT. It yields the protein CASSPKGQSSGNTIYF. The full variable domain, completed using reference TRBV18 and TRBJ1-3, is NAGVMQNPRHLVRRRGQEARLRCSPMKGHSHVYWYRQLPEEGLKFMVYLQKENIIDESGMPKERFSAEFPKEGPSILRIQQVVRGDSAAYFCASSPKGQSSGNTIYFGEGSWLTVV.

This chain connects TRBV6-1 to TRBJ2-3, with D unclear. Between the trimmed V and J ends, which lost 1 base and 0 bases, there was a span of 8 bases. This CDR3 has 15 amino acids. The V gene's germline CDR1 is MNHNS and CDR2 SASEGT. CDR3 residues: CASSEGSSSTDTQYF. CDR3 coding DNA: TGTGCCAGCAGTGAAGGGAGCTCTAGCACAGATACGCAGTATTTT.

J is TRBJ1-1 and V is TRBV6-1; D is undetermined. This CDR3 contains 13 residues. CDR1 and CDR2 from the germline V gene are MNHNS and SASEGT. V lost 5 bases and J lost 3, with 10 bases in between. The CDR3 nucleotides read TGTGCCAGCAGTCGAAAGTCGGACACTGAAGCTTTCTTT. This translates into CASSRKSDTEAFF.